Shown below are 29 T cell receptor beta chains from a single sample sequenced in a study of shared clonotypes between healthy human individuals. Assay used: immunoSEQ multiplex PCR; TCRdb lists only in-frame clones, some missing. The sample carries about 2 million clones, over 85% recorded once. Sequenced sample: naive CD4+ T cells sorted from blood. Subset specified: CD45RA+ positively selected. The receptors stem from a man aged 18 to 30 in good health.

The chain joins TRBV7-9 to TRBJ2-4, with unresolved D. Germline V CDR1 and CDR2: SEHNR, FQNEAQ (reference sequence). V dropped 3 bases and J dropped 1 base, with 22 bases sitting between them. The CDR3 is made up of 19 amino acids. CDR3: CASSFRTNIESTAKNIQYF. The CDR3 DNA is TGTGCCAGCAGCTTCCGGACCAATATAGAGTCAACGGCCAAAAACATTCAGTACTTC.

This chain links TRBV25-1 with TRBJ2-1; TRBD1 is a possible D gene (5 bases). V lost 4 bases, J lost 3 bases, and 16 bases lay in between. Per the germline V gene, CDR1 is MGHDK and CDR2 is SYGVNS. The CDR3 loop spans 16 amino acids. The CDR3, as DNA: TGTGCCAGCAGTGGTGGACAAGATTGGGGCTACAATGAGCAGTTCTTC. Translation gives CASSGGQDWGYNEQFF.

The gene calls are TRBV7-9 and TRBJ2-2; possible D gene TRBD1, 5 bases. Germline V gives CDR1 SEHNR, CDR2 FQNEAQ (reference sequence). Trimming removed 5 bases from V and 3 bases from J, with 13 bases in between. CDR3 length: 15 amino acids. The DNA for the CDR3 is TGTGCCAGCAGCAAAGGGGATGGGGACACCGGGGAGCTGTTTTTT. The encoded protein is CASSKGDGDTGELFF.

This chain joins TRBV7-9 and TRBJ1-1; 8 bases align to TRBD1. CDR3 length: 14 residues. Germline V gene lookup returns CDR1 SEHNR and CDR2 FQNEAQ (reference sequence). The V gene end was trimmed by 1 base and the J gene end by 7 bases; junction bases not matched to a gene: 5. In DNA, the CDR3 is TGTGCCAGCAGCTTAGGCGTGGGGACAGGTGAAGCTTTCTTT. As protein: CASSLGVGTGEAFF.

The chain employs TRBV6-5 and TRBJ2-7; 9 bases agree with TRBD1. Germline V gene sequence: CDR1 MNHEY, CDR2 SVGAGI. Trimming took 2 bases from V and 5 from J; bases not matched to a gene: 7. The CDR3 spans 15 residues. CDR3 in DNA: TGTGCCAGCAGTTACGCCGGACAGGGGAGCCACGAGCAGTACTTC. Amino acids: CASSYAGQGSHEQYF.

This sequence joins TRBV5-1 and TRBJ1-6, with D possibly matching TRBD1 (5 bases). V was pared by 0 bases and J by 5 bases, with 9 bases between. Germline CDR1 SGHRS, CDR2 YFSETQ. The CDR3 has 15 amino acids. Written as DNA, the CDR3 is TGCGCCAGCAGCTTGGGCGGGGCTGATAATTCACCCCTCCACTTT. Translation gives CASSLGGADNSPLHF.

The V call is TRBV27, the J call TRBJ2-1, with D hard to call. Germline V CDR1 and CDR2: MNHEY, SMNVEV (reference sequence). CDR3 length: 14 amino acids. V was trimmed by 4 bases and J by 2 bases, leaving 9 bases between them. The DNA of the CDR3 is TGTGCCAGCAGTTATGAGGATACCTACAATGAGCAGTTCTTC. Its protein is CASSYEDTYNEQFF.

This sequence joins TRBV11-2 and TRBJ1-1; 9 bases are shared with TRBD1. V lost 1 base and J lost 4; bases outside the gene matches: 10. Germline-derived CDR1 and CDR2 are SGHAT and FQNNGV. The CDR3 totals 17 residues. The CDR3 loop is CASSLGVWGTGITEAFF. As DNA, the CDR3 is TGTGCCAGCAGCTTAGGCGTCTGGGGGACAGGGATCACTGAAGCTTTCTTT.

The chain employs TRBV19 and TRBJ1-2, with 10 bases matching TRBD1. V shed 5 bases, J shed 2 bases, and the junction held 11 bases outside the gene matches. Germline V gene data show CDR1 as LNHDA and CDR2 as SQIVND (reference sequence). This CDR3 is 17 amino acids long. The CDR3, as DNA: TGTGCCAGTAGTGCACCGGGACAGGGGCTCGTAAACTATGGCTACACCTTC. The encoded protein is CASSAPGQGLVNYGYTF.

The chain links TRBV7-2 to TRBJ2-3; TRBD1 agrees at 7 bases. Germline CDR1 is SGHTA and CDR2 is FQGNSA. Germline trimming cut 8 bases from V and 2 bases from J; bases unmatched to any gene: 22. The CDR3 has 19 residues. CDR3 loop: CASQNRDAPTEGATDTQYF. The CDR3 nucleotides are TGTGCCAGCCAGAACCGGGACGCTCCGACCGAGGGGGCCACAGATACGCAGTATTTT.

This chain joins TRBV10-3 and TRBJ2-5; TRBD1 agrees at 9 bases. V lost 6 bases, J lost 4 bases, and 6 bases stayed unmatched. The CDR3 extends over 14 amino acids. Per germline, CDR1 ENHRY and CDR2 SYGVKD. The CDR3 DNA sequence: TGTGCCATCAGCCCCGGGACAGGGAGAGAGACCCAGTACTTC. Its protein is CAISPGTGRETQYF.

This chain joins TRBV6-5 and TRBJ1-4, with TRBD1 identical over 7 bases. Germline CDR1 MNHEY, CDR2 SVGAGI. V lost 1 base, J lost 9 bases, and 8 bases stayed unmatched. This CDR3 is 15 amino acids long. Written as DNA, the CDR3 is TGTGCCAGCAGTTACTGGGCAGGGGGGAAGAAAAAACTGTTTTTT. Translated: CASSYWAGGKKKLFF.

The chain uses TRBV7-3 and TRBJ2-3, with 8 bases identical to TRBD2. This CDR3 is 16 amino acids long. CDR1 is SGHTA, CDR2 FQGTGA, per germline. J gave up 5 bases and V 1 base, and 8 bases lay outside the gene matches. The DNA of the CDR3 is TGTGCCAGCAGCTTAAGGAACGGGGGGGCCGGAGATACGCAGTATTTT. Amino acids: CASSLRNGGAGDTQYF.

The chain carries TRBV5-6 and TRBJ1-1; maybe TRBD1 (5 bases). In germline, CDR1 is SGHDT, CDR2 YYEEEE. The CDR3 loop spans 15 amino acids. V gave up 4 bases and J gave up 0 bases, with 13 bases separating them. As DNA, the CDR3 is TGTGCCAGCAGCCGAGGGGATCTAATGAACACTGAAGCTTTCTTT. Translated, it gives CASSRGDLMNTEAFF.

The CDR3 bases are TGTGCCAGCAGCTTTATTCGGGGGGGGTCGGAGACCCAGTACTTC. It is translated as CASSFIRGGSETQYF. The V gene is TRBV5-4, the J gene TRBJ2-5; 8 nucleotides align to TRBD2. The CDR3 loop spans 15 amino acids. The germline gives CDR1 SGHNT, CDR2 YYREEE (reference sequence). V lost 2 bases to trimming and J lost 5 bases; unmatched junction nucleotides: 8.

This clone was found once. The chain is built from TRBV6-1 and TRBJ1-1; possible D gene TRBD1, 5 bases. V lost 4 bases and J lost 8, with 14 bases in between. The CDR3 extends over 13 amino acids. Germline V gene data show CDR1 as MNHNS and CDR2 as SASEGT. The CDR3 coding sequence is TGTGCCAGCAGTGGGATGGCGGGACGGGAAGCTTTCTTT. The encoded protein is CASSGMAGREAFF.

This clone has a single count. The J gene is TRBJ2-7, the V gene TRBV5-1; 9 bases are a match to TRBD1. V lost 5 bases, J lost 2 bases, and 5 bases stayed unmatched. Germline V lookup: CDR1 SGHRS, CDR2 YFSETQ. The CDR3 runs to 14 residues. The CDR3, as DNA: TGCGCCAGCAGGTTGTGGACAGGGGCCTACGAGCAGTACTTC. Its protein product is CASRLWTGAYEQYF.

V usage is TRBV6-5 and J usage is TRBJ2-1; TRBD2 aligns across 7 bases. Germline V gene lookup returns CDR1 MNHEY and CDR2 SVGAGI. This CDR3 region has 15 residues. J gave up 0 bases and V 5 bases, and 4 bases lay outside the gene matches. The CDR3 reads CASSLGLVSYNEQFF. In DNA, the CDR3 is TGTGCCAGCAGTCTCGGACTAGTCTCCTACAATGAGCAGTTCTTC.

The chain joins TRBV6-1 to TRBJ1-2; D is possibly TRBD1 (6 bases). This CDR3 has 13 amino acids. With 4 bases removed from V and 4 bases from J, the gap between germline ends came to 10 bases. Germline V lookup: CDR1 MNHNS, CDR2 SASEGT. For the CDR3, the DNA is TGTGCCAGCAGTGGACAGGTTGCCTATGGCTACACCTTC. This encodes CASSGQVAYGYTF.

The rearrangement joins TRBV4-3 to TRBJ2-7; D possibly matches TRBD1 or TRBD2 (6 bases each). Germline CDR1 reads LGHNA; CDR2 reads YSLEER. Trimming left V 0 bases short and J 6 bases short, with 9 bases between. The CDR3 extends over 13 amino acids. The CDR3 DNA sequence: TGCGCCAGCAGCCAAGAAGGGGGGTTCGAGCAGTACTTC. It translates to CASSQEGGFEQYF.

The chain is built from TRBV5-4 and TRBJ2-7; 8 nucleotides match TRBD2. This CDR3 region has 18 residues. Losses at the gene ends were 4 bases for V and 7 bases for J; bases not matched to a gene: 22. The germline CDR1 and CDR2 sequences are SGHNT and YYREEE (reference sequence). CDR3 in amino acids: CASSPPPRRGAPRREQYF. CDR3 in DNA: TGTGCCAGCAGCCCACCCCCGCGGCGGGGGGCCCCTAGAAGGGAGCAGTACTTC.

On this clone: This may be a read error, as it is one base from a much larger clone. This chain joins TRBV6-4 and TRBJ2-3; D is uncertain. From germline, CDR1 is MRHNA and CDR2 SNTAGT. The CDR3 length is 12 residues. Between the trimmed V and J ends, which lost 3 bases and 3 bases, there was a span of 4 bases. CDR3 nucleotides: TGTGCCAGCAGTGAGGGGACAGATACGCAGTATTTT. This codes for CASSEGTDTQYF.

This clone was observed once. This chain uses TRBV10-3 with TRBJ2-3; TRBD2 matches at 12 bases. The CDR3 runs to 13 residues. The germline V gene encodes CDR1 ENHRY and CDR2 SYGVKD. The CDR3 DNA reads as TGTGCAGCTAGCGGGGGGGTTACAGATACGCAGTATTTT. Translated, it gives CAASGGVTDTQYF.

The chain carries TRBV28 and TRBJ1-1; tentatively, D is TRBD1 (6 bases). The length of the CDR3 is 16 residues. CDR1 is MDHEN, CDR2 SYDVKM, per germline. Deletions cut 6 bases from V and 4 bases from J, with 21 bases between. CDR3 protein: CASRKIRTGKGTEAFF. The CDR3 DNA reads TGTGCCAGCAGAAAAATCAGAACAGGGAAAGGCACTGAAGCTTTCTTT.

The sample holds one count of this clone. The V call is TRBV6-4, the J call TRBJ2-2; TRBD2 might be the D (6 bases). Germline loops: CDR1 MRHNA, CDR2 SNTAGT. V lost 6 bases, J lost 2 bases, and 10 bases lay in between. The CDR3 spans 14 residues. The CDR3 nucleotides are TGTGCCAGCAGGGAGGGGAGCAACACCGGGGAGCTGTTTTTT. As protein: CASREGSNTGELFF.

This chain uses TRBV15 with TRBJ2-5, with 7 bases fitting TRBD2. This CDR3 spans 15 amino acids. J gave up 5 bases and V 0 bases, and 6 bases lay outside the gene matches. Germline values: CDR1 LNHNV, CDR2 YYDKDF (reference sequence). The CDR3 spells CATSREPGTKETQYF. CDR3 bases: TGTGCCACCAGCAGAGAGCCAGGGACTAAGGAGACCCAGTACTTC. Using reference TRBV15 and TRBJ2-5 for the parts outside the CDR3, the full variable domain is DAMVIQNPRYQVTQFGKPVTLSCSQTLNHNVMYWYQQKSSQAPKLLFHYYDKDFNNEADTPDNFQSRRPNTSFCFLDIRSPGLGDTAMYLCATSREPGTKETQYFGPGTRLLVL.

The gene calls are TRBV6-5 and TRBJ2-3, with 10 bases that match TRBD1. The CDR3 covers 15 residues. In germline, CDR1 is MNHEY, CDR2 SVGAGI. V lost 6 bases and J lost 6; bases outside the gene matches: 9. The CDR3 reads CASRGPGQGWDTQYF. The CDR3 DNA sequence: TGTGCCAGCAGGGGTCCGGGACAGGGGTGGGATACGCAGTATTTT.

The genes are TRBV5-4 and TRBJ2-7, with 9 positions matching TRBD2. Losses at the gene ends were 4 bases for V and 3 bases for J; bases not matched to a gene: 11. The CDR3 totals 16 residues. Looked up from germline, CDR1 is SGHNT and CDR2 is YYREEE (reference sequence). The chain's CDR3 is CASSPGGQRGDYEQYF. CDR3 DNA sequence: TGTGCCAGCAGCCCTGGAGGCCAGCGGGGGGACTACGAGCAGTACTTC.

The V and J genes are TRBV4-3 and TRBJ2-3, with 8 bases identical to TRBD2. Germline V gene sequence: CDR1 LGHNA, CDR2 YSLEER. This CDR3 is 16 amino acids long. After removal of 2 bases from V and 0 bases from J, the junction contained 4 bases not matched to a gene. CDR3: CASSQRPSGSTDTQYF. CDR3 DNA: TGCGCCAGCAGCCAAAGACCTAGCGGGAGCACAGATACGCAGTATTTT.